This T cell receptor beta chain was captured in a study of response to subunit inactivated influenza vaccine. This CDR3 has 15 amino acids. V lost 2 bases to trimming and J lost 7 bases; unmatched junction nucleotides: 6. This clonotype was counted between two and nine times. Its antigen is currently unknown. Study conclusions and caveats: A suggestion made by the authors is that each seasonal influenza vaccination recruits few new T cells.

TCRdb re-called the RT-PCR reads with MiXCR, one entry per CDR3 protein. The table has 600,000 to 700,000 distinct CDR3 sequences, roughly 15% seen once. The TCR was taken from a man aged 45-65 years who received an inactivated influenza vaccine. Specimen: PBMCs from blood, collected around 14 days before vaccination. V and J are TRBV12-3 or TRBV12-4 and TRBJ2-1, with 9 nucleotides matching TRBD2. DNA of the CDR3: TGTGCCAGCAGTTTATCGAGGCTAGCGGGGAATGAGCAGTTCTTC. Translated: CASSLSRLAGNEQFF.